The next 15 T cell receptor beta chains were all read from a single sample in a study of blood T cells in healthy people across ages. A sample-barcoded 5' primer and a J-beta primer mix were used in a second PCR of roughly 6 to 11 cycles. TCRdb fed the 5' RACE reads into MiXCR, producing one record per CDR3 protein. The sample holds about 1 million distinct CDR3 sequences, 40% to 50% seen once. The sequenced sample was blood. The receptors derive from a woman in her sixties or seventies in good health.

At least ten counts were recorded for this clonotype. A junction boundary mismatches the germline segment, possibly from a read error. This rearrangement joins TRBV5-1 to TRBJ2-3; D uncertain. The CDR3 spans 13 residues. The V gene's germline CDR1 is SGHRS and CDR2 YFSETQ. The CDR3 bases are TGTGCCAGCAGCTTAGGACCCACAGATACGCAGTATTTT. It is translated as CASSLGPTDTQYF.

As to this clonotype: One end of the junction does not line up with germline, which may come from a read error. J is TRBJ1-2 and V is TRBV7-9; TRBD1 is a possible D gene (6 bases). The CDR3 covers 15 residues. Germline-derived CDR1 and CDR2 are SEHNR and FQNEAQ (reference sequence). The CDR3 reads CASSLFSGDLYGYTF. The CDR3 DNA reads as TGCGCCAGCAGCTTATTTTCAGGGGACCTCTATGGCTACACCTTC.

This clonotype was recorded at least ten times. The chain links TRBV5-1 to TRBJ2-7; unclear D gene. V was pared by 4 bases and J by 0 bases, with 5 bases between. Germline assignment: CDR1 SGHRS and CDR2 YFSETQ. CDR3 size: 12 residues. CDR3 residues: CASSETSYEQYF. DNA of the CDR3: TGCGCCAGCAGCGAAACCTCCTACGAGCAGTACTTC.

This clonotype occurred a few times. This chain joins TRBV5-1 and TRBJ2-5; the match to TRBD2 covers 11 bases. This CDR3 is built from 19 residues. With 3 bases clipped from V and 2 bases from J, the junction kept 15 bases outside the gene matches. Germline CDR1 reads SGHRS; CDR2 reads YFSETQ. The CDR3 region has the DNA TGCGCCAGCAGCTCCCCAGAGAGTAGCGGGAGGGATAAACAAGAGACCCAGTACTTC. This sequence encodes CASSSPESSGRDKQETQYF.

The chain uses TRBV20-1 and TRBJ2-3; D unclear. The CDR3 totals 14 residues. CDR1 is DFQATT and CDR2 is SNEGSKA in the germline V gene (reference sequence). Trimming shortened V by 4 bases and J by 1 base, and 12 bases separated the two germline ends. The CDR3: CSATGEYGTDTQYF. The CDR3 DNA is TGCAGTGCTACAGGCGAATACGGCACAGATACGCAGTATTTT.

About this clonotype: A much larger clone differs by one base, so this may be a read error. The gene calls are TRBV24-1 and TRBJ2-4, with D possibly matching TRBD2 (5 bases). The CDR3 has 12 residues. The germline CDR1 and CDR2 sequences are KGHDR and SFDVKD. This CDR3 reads CVTSDLANIQYF. The CDR3 DNA sequence: TGTGTCACCAGTGATCTAGCAAACATTCAGTACTTC.

This clonotype was seen a few times. J is TRBJ2-1 and V is TRBV20-1, with 13 bases that match TRBD2. V was clipped by 1 base and J by 1 base; unmatched bases: 10. This CDR3 spans 19 amino acids. Germline CDR1 DFQATT, CDR2 SNEGSKA (reference sequence). CDR3 sequence: CSARAGTSGRVRSYNEQFF. Written as DNA, the CDR3 is TGCAGTGCTAGAGCTGGTACTAGCGGGAGGGTACGATCCTACAATGAGCAGTTCTTC.

The J gene is TRBJ2-1, the V gene TRBV7-2; tentatively, D is TRBD2 (6 bases). Looked up from germline, CDR1 is SGHTA and CDR2 is FQGNSA. The germline V and J ends were trimmed by 2 bases and 2 bases, with 13 bases remaining between them. This CDR3 has 16 amino acids. CDR3 sequence: CASSLRMSGAYNEQFF. The CDR3 DNA reads as TGTGCCAGCAGCTTAAGAATGTCGGGGGCCTACAATGAGCAGTTCTTC. Variable domain in full (rest from reference TRBV7-2 and TRBJ2-1): GAGVSQSPSNKVTEKGKDVELRCDPISGHTALYWYRQSLGQGLEFLIYFQGNSAPDKSGLPSDRFSAERTGGSVSTLTIQRTQQEDSAVYLCASSLRMSGAYNEQFFGPGTRLTVL.

The sample holds one count of this clonotype. The chain is built from TRBV12-3 or TRBV12-4 and TRBJ2-6; D might be TRBD1 (5 bases). V lost 7 bases, J lost 0 bases, and 10 bases lay in between. The CDR3 spans 15 residues. CDR3 sequence: CASTPTASGANVLTF. The CDR3, as DNA: TGTGCCAGCACTCCGACAGCCTCTGGGGCCAACGTCCTGACTTTC.

The chain is built from TRBV11-1 and TRBJ2-3; either TRBD1 or TRBD2 may supply D (5 bases each). The length of the CDR3 is 15 residues. Germline CDR1 is SGHAT and CDR2 is FQDESV (reference sequence). V lost 5 bases and J lost 0, with 12 bases in between. The CDR3 DNA follows: TGTGCCAGCAGCCCTGAGGGACCAAGCACAGATACGCAGTATTTT. Translated: CASSPEGPSTDTQYF.

The chain is built from TRBV3-1 and TRBJ2-5; 12 bases map to TRBD2. CDR3 size: 18 residues. From germline, CDR1 is LGHDT and CDR2 YNNKEL (reference sequence). J gave up 4 bases and V 1 base, and 10 bases lay outside the gene matches. This CDR3 reads CASSQVLLLAGGRETQYF. In DNA, the CDR3 is TGTGCCAGCAGCCAAGTCCTCCTTCTAGCGGGAGGGCGAGAGACCCAGTACTTC.

On this clonotype itself: Since a much larger clone is just one base distant, this may be a read error. The CDR3 coding sequence is TGTGCCAGCAGTCCCGGCGGGGCTAACAATGAGCAGTACTTC. Amino acid sequence: CASSPGGANNEQYF. The chain recombines TRBV28 with TRBJ2-7, with a possible D match to TRBD2 (6 bases). This CDR3 comprises 14 residues. CDR1 and CDR2 (germline): MDHEN, SYDVKM. The germline V and J ends were trimmed by 5 bases and 7 bases, with 18 bases remaining between them.

The V call is TRBV28, the J call TRBJ1-5, with D hard to call. The CDR3 covers 14 residues. Germline CDR1 and CDR2: MDHEN and SYDVKM. The V end lost 5 bases, the J end lost 4 bases, and 12 bases lay between the germline ends. CDR3 sequence: CASSRKYTNQPQHF. The CDR3 coding sequence is TGTGCCAGCAGTCGCAAGTATACGAATCAGCCCCAGCATTTT. The whole variable domain, remainder taken from reference TRBV28 and TRBJ1-5, is DVKVTQSSRYLVKRTGEKVFLECVQDMDHENMFWYRQDPGLGLRLIYFSYDVKMKEKGDIPEGYSVSREKKERFSLILESASTNQTSMYLCASSRKYTNQPQHFGDGTRLSIL.

V is TRBV4-3 and J is TRBJ2-7; no clear D gene. V lost 3 bases to trimming and J lost 0 bases, with 9 bases between them. Germline CDR1 LGHNA, CDR2 YSLEER. The CDR3 is made up of 14 amino acids. The CDR3, as DNA: TGCGCCAGCAGCCACGGTCAGAGCTCCTACGAGCAGTACTTC. It codes for CASSHGQSSYEQYF.

This clonotype has more than one count but fewer than ten. V usage is TRBV29-1 and J usage is TRBJ2-2; a weak D match, TRBD2 (5 bases). Per germline, CDR1 SQVTM and CDR2 ANQGSEA. The CDR3 spans 13 residues. V lost 4 bases and J lost 7, with 13 bases in between. CDR3 coding DNA: TGCAGCGTTGCACACCTCGGGATCGGGGAGCTGTTTTTT. It translates to CSVAHLGIGELFF.